A selection of T cell receptor beta chains follows, all from one sample in a study of blood T cell repertoires in COVID-19. Produced via immunoSEQ multiplex PCR; TCRdb's table is partial and in-frame only. The sample holds approximately 260,000 clones; about 85% are singletons and the top ten take under 8%. The sample comprised PBMCs or T cells enriched from blood (not recorded which). These receptors all come from a woman aged 45-65 years who had been exposed to COVID-19. Both conserved end residues are part of each CDR3. Fields, in order: CDR3 protein, clone size, J gene, V gene. Only some rows state a clone size, as once, few, many or a class for expanded clones.

CASSAQGYSNQPQHF . TRBJ1-5 TRBV2
CASSLTGYTEAFF . TRBJ1-1 TRBV3-1/TRBV3-2
CASSQDWGGHTEAFF . TRBJ1-1 TRBV4-2
CASSYRGRDNQPQHF . TRBJ1-5 TRBV6-5
CASTTVDWTGGAEGYTF many TRBJ1-2 TRBV3-1/TRBV3-2
CASEKAGGLASREQFF once TRBJ2-1 TRBV2
CASTASGDYGYTF . TRBJ1-2 TRBV5-1
CAWSVRGDTEAFF . TRBJ1-1 TRBV30
CASSLGLAGAVGETQYF . TRBJ2-5 TRBV28
CASSQGGIWAKNIQYF . TRBJ2-4 TRBV3-1/TRBV3-2
CSVVLGADLTDTQYF . TRBJ2-3 TRBV29-1
CASSLVASSGGAGEQFF . TRBJ2-1 TRBV7-2
CAWNTGTTNEKLFF . TRBJ1-4 TRBV30
CASSQLAGVSETQYF . TRBJ2-5 TRBV3-1/TRBV3-2
CASSLGTGSSGYTF . TRBJ1-2 TRBV11-2
CASSPSQGNEKLFF . TRBJ1-4 TRBV18
CASSTRGADTEAFF . TRBJ1-1 TRBV7-9
CASSVLGLIQETQYF . TRBJ2-5 TRBV2
CASSWGGNQPQHF . TRBJ1-5 TRBV2